What follows are 28 T cell receptor beta chains derived from one specimen sequenced in a study of blood T cell repertoires in COVID-19. This table comes from immunoSEQ multiplex PCR, and its TCRdb copy is limited to in-frame clones, with some not included. The sample contains 150,000 to 200,000 clones, approximately 93% of which appear only once. Sequencing was done on a sample of peripheral blood. These receptors came from a woman in her sixties with COVID-19, enrolled during active disease.

The chain recombines TRBV6-5 with TRBJ1-2, with 10 bases that match TRBD1. CDR3 size: 15 residues. Losses at the gene ends were 0 bases for V and 4 bases for J; bases not matched to a gene: 2. Germline CDR1 is MNHEY and CDR2 is SVGAGI. CDR3 amino acids: CASSYSTGGGYGYTF. CDR3 sequence (DNA): TGTGCCAGCAGTTACTCGACAGGGGGCGGCTATGGCTACACCTTC.

This rearrangement joins TRBV10-3 to TRBJ1-1; unclear D gene. CDR1 and CDR2 from the germline V gene are ENHRY and SYGVKD. The V end was cut by 7 bases, the J end by 1 base, with 10 bases between. This CDR3 is built from 13 residues. CDR3 in amino acids: CAITATANTEAFF. The CDR3 bases are TGTGCCATCACGGCCACAGCGAACACTGAAGCTTTCTTT.

This sequence joins TRBV11-2 and TRBJ1-2, with 8 positions matching TRBD1. The CDR3 contains 16 residues. The V gene end was trimmed by 5 bases and the J gene end by 3 bases; junction bases not matched to a gene: 11. The germline V gene encodes CDR1 SGHAT and CDR2 FQNNGV. CDR3 DNA: TGTGCCAGCAGCCGTATTCAGGGGGCTGAGGACTATGGCTACACCTTC. It is translated as CASSRIQGAEDYGYTF.

The chain combines TRBV27 with TRBJ2-2; maybe TRBD2 (6 bases). Germline V lookup: CDR1 MNHEY, CDR2 SMNVEV (reference sequence). The CDR3 covers 13 residues. V lost 6 bases, J lost 7 bases, and 12 bases lay in between. CDR3 bases: TGTGCCAGCAGGACTAGTCGGAGCGGGGAGCTGTTTTTT. This sequence encodes CASRTSRSGELFF.

The chain links TRBV19 to TRBJ1-2; TRBD1 aligns across 9 bases. The CDR3 runs 16 residues. Germline V CDR1 and CDR2: LNHDA, SQIVND (reference sequence). The trim removed 7 bases at V and 9 bases at J, leaving 18 bases unmatched. The CDR3 DNA reads TGTGCCAGTAACCCGGGACAGGGAATAAGGTTCGAGCGCTACACCTTC. Translating gives CASNPGQGIRFERYTF.

The rearrangement uses TRBV6-5 and TRBJ1-2; D is ambiguous. The CDR3 covers 15 residues. V was trimmed by 0 bases and J by 7 bases, leaving 15 bases between them. CDR1 is MNHEY and CDR2 is SVGAGI in the germline V gene. CDR3 nucleotides: TGTGCCAGCAGTTACTCGATAGGCGGCAAGTTTGGCTACACCTTC. Its protein is CASSYSIGGKFGYTF.

The chain is built from TRBV6-6 and TRBJ2-1; TRBD1 matches 9 bases. V shed 7 bases and J 4 bases; nucleotides not matched to a gene: 5. This CDR3 is 14 amino acids long. Per germline, CDR1 MNHNY and CDR2 SVGAGI (reference sequence). The CDR3 DNA reads TGTGCCAGCACCGGACAGGGGTCTTACAATGAGCAGTTCTTC. This encodes CASTGQGSYNEQFF.

CDR3 DNA: TGTGCCAGCAGTTGGGGACAGGGGGCTGGGGAGACCCAGTACTTC. Residues: CASSWGQGAGETQYF. The chain employs TRBV6-2 or TRBV6-3 and TRBJ2-5; TRBD1 matches at 12 bases. Germline V gives CDR1 MNHEY, CDR2 SVGEGT. V was clipped by 4 bases and J by 5 bases; unmatched bases: 5. This CDR3 has 15 amino acids.

The chain has TRBV6-5 and TRBJ2-3; D not resolved. Germline V gives CDR1 MNHEY, CDR2 SVGAGI. V lost 8 bases and J lost 7, with 22 bases in between. This CDR3 has 15 residues. This CDR3 reads CASGRANIRTHTQYF. CDR3 nucleotides: TGTGCCAGCGGAAGAGCGAACATACGAACACATACGCAGTATTTT.

The chain uses TRBV2 and TRBJ1-1; TRBD1 agrees at 9 bases. Looked up from germline, CDR1 is SNHLY and CDR2 is FYNNEI. The CDR3 runs to 13 residues. Trimming removed 6 bases from V and 1 base from J; junction bases left unmatched: 0. CDR3 protein: CASRGQGNTEAFF. CDR3 DNA sequence: TGTGCCAGCAGGGGACAGGGGAACACTGAAGCTTTCTTT.

This chain links TRBV7-3 with TRBJ2-1; 10 bases are shared with TRBD2. Germline V gene lookup returns CDR1 SGHTA and CDR2 FQGTGA. Germline trimming cut 5 bases from V and 7 bases from J; bases unmatched to any gene: 8. This CDR3 has 15 amino acids. The CDR3 sequence: CASSPAPSGGNEQFF. CDR3 nucleotides: TGTGCCAGCAGCCCCGCCCCTAGCGGGGGAAATGAGCAGTTCTTC.

J is TRBJ1-5 and V is TRBV19, with 8 bases fitting TRBD1. Germline V CDR1 and CDR2: LNHDA, SQIVND (reference sequence). V gave up 3 bases and J gave up 3 bases; unmatched junction bases: 4. CDR3 length: 15 residues. CDR3 in amino acids: CASSIPTGVNQPQHF. The DNA for the CDR3 is TGTGCCAGTAGTATCCCGACAGGGGTCAATCAGCCCCAGCATTTT.

The chain carries TRBV7-2 and TRBJ2-1; D is unclear. Looked up from germline, CDR1 is SGHTA and CDR2 is FQGNSA. CDR3 length equals 18 residues. The germline V and J ends were trimmed by 2 bases and 6 bases, with 23 bases remaining between them. The CDR3 protein is CASSLLFSLSPQRNEQFF. DNA of the CDR3: TGTGCCAGCAGCTTATTGTTTTCCCTGAGCCCCCAGCGCAATGAGCAGTTCTTC.

The rearrangement joins TRBV10-3 to TRBJ1-3; tentative D call: TRBD1 (6 bases). Trimming took 3 bases from V and 5 from J, leaving 8 bases between them. CDR3 length: 13 amino acids. Germline CDR1 is ENHRY and CDR2 is SYGVKD. CDR3 in DNA: TGTGCCATCAGTGAACAGGGAAGAAACACCATATATTTT. Translating it yields CAISEQGRNTIYF.

The chain has TRBV10-3 and TRBJ2-1, with 7 bases aligning to TRBD1. CDR1 and CDR2 from the germline V gene are ENHRY and SYGVKD. The CDR3 covers 14 residues. The J segment lost 5 bases and the V segment lost 5 bases, leaving 6 bases of the junction unmatched. CDR3 sequence: CAISQQGPDNEQFF. CDR3 DNA: TGTGCCATCAGTCAACAGGGGCCCGACAATGAGCAGTTCTTC.

V is TRBV2 and J is TRBJ1-1; weak D call: TRBD1 (5 bases). The CDR3 covers 15 residues. Trimming pared 6 bases from V and 4 bases from J, leaving 18 bases between. Germline V gene sequence: CDR1 SNHLY, CDR2 FYNNEI. CDR3 sequence reads: CASRAPMGGVTEAFF. CDR3 sequence (DNA): TGTGCCAGCAGGGCGCCCATGGGGGGGGTCACTGAAGCTTTCTTT.

The chain joins TRBV20-1 to TRBJ2-1, with 10 bases aligning to TRBD1. CDR1 is DFQATT, CDR2 SNEGSKA, per germline (reference sequence). The V gene end was trimmed by 3 bases and the J gene end by 3 bases; junction bases not matched to a gene: 5. CDR3 length: 15 amino acids. Here the CDR3 DNA reads TGCAGTGCTAGTCGGGACAGGGGTGTCTACAATGAGCAGTTCTTC. Amino acid sequence: CSASRDRGVYNEQFF.

The chain recombines TRBV4-3 with TRBJ2-1; no firm D call. CDR3 size: 16 residues. Trimming removed 0 bases from V and 0 bases from J, with 9 bases in between. Germline V gene sequence: CDR1 LGHNA, CDR2 YSLEER. As DNA, the CDR3 is TGCGCCAGCAGCCAAGATTTCGCAGGCTCCTACAATGAGCAGTTCTTC. Translating gives CASSQDFAGSYNEQFF.

The J gene is TRBJ2-1, the V gene TRBV19; perhaps TRBD1 as D (5 bases). V was cut by 9 bases and J by 0 bases, with 12 bases left in between. Germline assignment: CDR1 LNHDA and CDR2 SQIVND (reference sequence). CDR3 size: 14 residues. The CDR3 DNA reads as TGTGCCAGCGGCAGGGCGAGCTCCTACAATGAGCAGTTCTTC. Its protein is CASGRASSYNEQFF.

V usage is TRBV7-3 and J usage is TRBJ1-1, with TRBD1 identical over 7 bases. The CDR3 has 14 residues. Germline V gene sequence: CDR1 SGHTA, CDR2 FQGTGA. V lost 5 bases to trimming and J lost 3 bases; unmatched junction nucleotides: 6. DNA for the CDR3: TGTGCCAGCAGCGCCCACCAGGGGGACACTGAAGCTTTCTTT. Residues: CASSAHQGDTEAFF. Supplemented by reference TRBV7-3 and TRBJ1-1, the full variable domain reads GAGVSQTPSNKVTEKGKYVELRCDPISGHTALYWYRQSLGQGPEFLIYFQGTGAADDSGLPNDRFFAVRPEGSVSTLKIQRTERGDSAVYLCASSAHQGDTEAFFGQGTRLTVV.

The CDR3 protein is CASSPGLAGGYGEQFF. In DNA, the CDR3 is TGTGCCAGCAGCCCAGGACTAGCGGGGGGGTACGGTGAGCAGTTCTTC. This chain links TRBV11-2 with TRBJ2-1; TRBD2 agrees at 15 bases. V gave up 5 bases and J gave up 9 bases; unmatched junction bases: 8. CDR3 length: 16 residues. CDR1 is SGHAT, CDR2 FQNNGV, per germline.

The rearrangement uses TRBV7-3 and TRBJ2-2; the match to TRBD2 covers 13 bases. Trimming removed 5 bases from V and 11 bases from J; junction bases left unmatched: 5. The CDR3 runs 14 residues. Germline V CDR1 and CDR2: SGHTA, FQGTGA. In nucleotides, the CDR3 is TGTGCCAGCAGCCGGGGGACTAGCGGGGAAGAGCTGTTTTTT. Translated: CASSRGTSGEELFF. Full variable domain (missing parts from reference TRBV7-3 and TRBJ2-2): GAGVSQTPSNKVTEKGKYVELRCDPISGHTALYWYRQSLGQGPEFLIYFQGTGAADDSGLPNDRFFAVRPEGSVSTLKIQRTERGDSAVYLCASSRGTSGEELFFGEGSRLTVL.

The rearrangement links TRBV3-1 (or the pseudogene TRBV3-2) to TRBJ2-3; 10 positions agree with TRBD2. Germline V lookup: CDR1 LGHDT, CDR2 YNNKEL (reference sequence). The J segment lost 1 base and the V segment lost 4 bases, leaving 2 bases of the junction unmatched. The CDR3 covers 15 residues. The CDR3 sequence is CASSPGLAGTDTQYF. The CDR3, as DNA: TGTGCCAGCAGCCCAGGACTAGCGGGCACAGATACGCAGTATTTT.

The rearrangement uses TRBV4-2 and TRBJ2-7; 8 nucleotides line up with TRBD1. Per the germline V gene, CDR1 is LGHNA and CDR2 is YNFKEQ. CDR3 size: 15 residues. The V and J ends lost 3 bases and 1 base, in that order; junction bases with no gene match: 5. The CDR3 nucleotides read TGTGCCAGCAGCCATCCTGGACAGGGTTCCTACGAGCAGTACTTC. Its protein is CASSHPGQGSYEQYF.

The V gene is TRBV6-1, the J gene TRBJ2-1, with D possibly TRBD2 on 5 matching bases. Trimming cost V 2 bases and J 4 bases, with 12 bases left between them. From germline, CDR1 is MNHNS and CDR2 SASEGT. The CDR3 is 15 amino acids. The CDR3 loop reads CASSESGGKYNEQFF. CDR3 bases: TGTGCCAGCAGTGAAAGCGGCGGTAAATACAATGAGCAGTTCTTC.

The CDR3 DNA reads TGTGCCATCGGTAGGGGCTCTACGGGCTCTGGAAACACCATATATTTT. It is translated as CAIGRGSTGSGNTIYF. The rearrangement links TRBV10-3 to TRBJ1-3; D perhaps matches TRBD1 (5 bases). V dropped 8 bases and J dropped 0 bases, with 17 bases sitting between them. The CDR3 totals 16 residues. Germline V gives CDR1 ENHRY, CDR2 SYGVKD.

The rearrangement links TRBV19 to TRBJ2-7; 8 nucleotides match TRBD1. The CDR3 spans 12 residues. V lost 1 base to trimming and J lost 10 bases; unmatched junction nucleotides: 3. In germline, CDR1 is LNHDA, CDR2 SQIVND (reference sequence). CDR3 in DNA: TGTGCCAGTAGTATAGGGGACAGGCCTCAGTACTTC. Its translation: CASSIGDRPQYF.

This clone was seen once. The CDR3 sequence: CASSFAQGREQFF. The CDR3, as DNA: TGTGCCAGCAGTTTTGCACAGGGTCGTGAGCAGTTCTTC. The chain joins TRBV12-3 or TRBV12-4 to TRBJ2-1; D possibly corresponds to TRBD1 (6 bases). This CDR3 has 13 amino acids. Trimming removed 3 bases at V and 9 bases at J, with 12 bases between.